The T cell receptor (beta chain) under discussion was sequenced for a study of T cell changes during pregnancy in multiple sclerosis (dated 2019 in TCRdb). About the full investigation: The study looked at changes in the T cell repertoire across pregnancy in women with multiple sclerosis.

The sample holds a few counts of this clone. Its antigen is unknown. Per-nucleotide qualities are absent, and no much larger clonotype sits a single base away. The junction shows trimming of 5 bases on V and 3 bases on J, plus 10 bases between the germline ends. CDR1 MDHEN and CDR2 SYDVKM were looked up in the germline V gene. There are 13 amino acids in the CDR3, from cysteine to phenylalanine inclusive. CDR3 DNA only is kept here, 39 bases in frame from base 1. Library method: the immunoSEQ multiplex PCR assay. This is the immuneACCESS table as TCRdb keeps it, with only in-frame sequences that have V and J called. A part of the clones is gone; compared with another copy, unresolved V genes explain less than half, and the rest is unexplained. The table for this sample lists approximately 8,500 clones; around 87% of them were counted only once. The ten largest clonotypes hold 5% to 5.5% of the sample.

The starting material was CD8+ T cells from peripheral blood mononuclear cells, obtained in the first trimester of pregnancy. The chain is encoded by TRBV28 joined to TRBJ1-1; TRBD1 could be the D gene, as 6 bases match. This sequence originates from a female donor in good health, enrolled as a control in a pregnancy study. Read as DNA, the sequence is TGTGCCAGCAGTCCAGCAGGGGACACTGAAGCTTTCTTT. Its translation reads: CASSPAGDTEAFF.